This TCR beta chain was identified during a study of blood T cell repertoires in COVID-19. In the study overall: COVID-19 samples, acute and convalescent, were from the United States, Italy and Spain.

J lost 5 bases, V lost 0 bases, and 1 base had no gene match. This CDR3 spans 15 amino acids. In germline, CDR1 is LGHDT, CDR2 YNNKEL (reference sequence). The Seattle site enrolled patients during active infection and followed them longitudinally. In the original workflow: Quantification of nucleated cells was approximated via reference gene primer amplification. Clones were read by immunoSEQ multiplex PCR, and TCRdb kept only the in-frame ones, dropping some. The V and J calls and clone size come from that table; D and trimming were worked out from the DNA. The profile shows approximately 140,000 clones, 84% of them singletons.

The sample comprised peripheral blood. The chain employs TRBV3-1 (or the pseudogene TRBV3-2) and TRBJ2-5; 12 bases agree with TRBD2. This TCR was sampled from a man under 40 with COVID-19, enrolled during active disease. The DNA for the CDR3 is TGTGCCAGCAGCCAAGAGCTAGCGGGGGGGGAGACCCAGTACTTC. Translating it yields CASSQELAGGETQYF.